The clone carrying this T cell receptor (beta chain) was found many times. As yet, its antigen is unknown. The data were taken from a study of identical twins' blood T cells. Reared together, all three twin pairs probably met the same infectious agents and vaccines. Study-wide findings and caveats: Twins shared more top CDR3 clonotypes than unrelated donors did. Out-of-frame TCRbeta clonotypes reportedly had markedly more similar V usage in twins than unrelated donors.

The CDR3 contains 13 residues. The germline V gene encodes CDR1 SGHRS and CDR2 YFSETQ. Trimming removed 3 bases at V and 9 bases at J, with 13 bases between. A previously described protocol, modified, built RNA-based TCR cDNA libraries. TCRdb processed the 5' RACE reads anew with MiXCR; each CDR3 protein has one entry. The sample yields hundreds of thousands of distinct CDR3 sequences, roughly 27% seen once. This clonotype originated in a woman between 18 and 49 years old in good health. The genes are TRBV5-1 and TRBJ2-1; TRBD2 might be the D (5 bases). The sequencing input was PBMCs. The CDR3 sequence: CASSSDYSGEQFF. The CDR3 nucleotides read TGCGCCAGCAGCTCTGACTACTCCGGTGAGCAGTTCTTC.